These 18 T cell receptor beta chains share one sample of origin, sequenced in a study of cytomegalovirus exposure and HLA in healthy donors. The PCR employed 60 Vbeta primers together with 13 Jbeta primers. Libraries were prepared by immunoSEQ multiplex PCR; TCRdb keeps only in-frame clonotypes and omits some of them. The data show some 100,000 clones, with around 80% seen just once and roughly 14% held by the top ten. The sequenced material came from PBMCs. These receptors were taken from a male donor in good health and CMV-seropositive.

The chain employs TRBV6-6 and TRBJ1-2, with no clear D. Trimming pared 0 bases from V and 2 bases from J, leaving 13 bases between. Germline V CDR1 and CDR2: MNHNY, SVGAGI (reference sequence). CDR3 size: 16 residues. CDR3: CASSYSRHGQNYGYTF. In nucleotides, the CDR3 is TGTGCCAGCAGTTACTCGAGACATGGCCAGAACTATGGCTACACCTTC.

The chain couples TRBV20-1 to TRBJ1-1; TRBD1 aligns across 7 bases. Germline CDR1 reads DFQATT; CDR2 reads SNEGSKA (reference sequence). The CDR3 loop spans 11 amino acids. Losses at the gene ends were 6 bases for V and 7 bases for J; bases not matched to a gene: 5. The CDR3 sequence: CSADRDSEAFF. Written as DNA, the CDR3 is TGCAGTGCCGACCGGGACAGTGAAGCTTTCTTT.

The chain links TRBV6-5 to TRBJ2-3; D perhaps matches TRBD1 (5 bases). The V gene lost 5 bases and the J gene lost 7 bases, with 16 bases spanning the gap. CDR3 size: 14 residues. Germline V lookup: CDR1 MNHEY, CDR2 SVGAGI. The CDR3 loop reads CASSPPGPSHTQYF. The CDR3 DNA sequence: TGTGCCAGCAGTCCCCCAGGGCCAAGTCATACGCAGTATTTT.

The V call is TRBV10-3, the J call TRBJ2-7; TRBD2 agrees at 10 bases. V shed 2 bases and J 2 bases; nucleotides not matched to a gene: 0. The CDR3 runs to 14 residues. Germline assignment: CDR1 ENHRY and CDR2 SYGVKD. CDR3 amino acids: CAISETSGAYEQYF. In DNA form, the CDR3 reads TGTGCCATCAGTGAGACTAGCGGGGCCTACGAGCAGTACTTC.

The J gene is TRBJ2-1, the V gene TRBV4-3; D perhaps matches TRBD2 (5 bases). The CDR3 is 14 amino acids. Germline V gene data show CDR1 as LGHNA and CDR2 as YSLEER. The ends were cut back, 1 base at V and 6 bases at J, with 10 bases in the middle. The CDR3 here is CASSQGLGSNEQFF. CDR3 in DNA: TGCGCCAGCAGCCAAGGTCTGGGGAGCAATGAGCAGTTCTTC.

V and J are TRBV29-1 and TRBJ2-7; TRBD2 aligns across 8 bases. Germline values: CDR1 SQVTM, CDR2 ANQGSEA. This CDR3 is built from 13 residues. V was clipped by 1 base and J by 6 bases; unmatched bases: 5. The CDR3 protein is CSVEGTSPAEQYF. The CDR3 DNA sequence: TGCAGCGTTGAAGGGACTAGCCCCGCCGAGCAGTACTTC.

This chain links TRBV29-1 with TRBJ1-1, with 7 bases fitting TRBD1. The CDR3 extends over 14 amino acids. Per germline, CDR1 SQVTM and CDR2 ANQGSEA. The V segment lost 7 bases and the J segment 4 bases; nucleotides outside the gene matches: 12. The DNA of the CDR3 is TGCAGCGGTAGGACAGGAGGAGGGAGCACTGAAGCTTTCTTT. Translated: CSGRTGGGSTEAFF.

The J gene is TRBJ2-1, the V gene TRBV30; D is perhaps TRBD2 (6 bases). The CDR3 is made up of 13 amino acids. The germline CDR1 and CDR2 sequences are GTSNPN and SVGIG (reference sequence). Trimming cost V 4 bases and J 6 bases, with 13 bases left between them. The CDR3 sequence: CAWNLARANEQFF. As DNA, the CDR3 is TGTGCCTGGAACCTAGCGCGGGCCAATGAGCAGTTCTTC.

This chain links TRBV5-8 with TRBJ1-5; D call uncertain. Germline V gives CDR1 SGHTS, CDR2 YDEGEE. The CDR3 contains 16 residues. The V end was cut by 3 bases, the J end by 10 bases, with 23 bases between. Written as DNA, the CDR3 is TGTGCCAGCAGCTGGTGGGCCCCGACGGTGGAATTTCCCCAGCATTTT. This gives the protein CASSWWAPTVEFPQHF.

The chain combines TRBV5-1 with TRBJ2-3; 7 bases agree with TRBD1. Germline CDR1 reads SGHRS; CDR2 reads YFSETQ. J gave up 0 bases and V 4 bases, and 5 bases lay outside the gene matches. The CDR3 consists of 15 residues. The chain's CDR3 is CASSVGQSSTDTQYF. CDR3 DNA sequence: TGCGCCAGCAGCGTGGGACAGTCTAGCACAGATACGCAGTATTTT.

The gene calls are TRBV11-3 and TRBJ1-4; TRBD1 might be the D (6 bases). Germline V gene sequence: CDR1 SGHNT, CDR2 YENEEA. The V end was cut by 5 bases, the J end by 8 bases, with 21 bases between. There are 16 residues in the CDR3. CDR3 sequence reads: CASSHARPGESEKLFF. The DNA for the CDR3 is TGTGCCAGCAGCCATGCCCGGCCAGGGGAATCCGAAAAACTGTTTTTT.

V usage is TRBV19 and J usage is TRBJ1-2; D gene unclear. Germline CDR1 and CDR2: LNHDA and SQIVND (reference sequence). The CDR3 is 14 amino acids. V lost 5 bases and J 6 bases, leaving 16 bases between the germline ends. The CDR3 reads CASSAPGLYHGYTF. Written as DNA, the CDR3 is TGTGCCAGTAGTGCACCAGGTCTTTACCATGGCTACACCTTC.

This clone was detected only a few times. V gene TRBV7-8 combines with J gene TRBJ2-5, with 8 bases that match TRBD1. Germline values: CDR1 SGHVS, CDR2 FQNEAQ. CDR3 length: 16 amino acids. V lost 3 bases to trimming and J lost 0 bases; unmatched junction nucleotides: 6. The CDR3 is CASSFQGTGDQETQYF. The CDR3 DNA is TGTGCCAGCAGCTTCCAAGGGACAGGAGACCAAGAGACCCAGTACTTC.

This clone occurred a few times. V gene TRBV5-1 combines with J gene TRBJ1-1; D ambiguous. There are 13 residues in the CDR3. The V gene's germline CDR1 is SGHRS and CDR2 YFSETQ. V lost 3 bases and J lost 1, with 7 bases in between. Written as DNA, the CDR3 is TGCGCCAGCAGCTGGGCGGGGAACACTGAAGCTTTCTTT. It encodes CASSWAGNTEAFF.

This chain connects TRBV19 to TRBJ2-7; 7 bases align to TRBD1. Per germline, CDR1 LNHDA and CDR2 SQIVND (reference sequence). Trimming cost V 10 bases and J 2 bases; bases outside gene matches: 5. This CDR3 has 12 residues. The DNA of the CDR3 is TGTGCCACTCCGGGACAGACCTACGAGCAGTACTTC. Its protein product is CATPGQTYEQYF.

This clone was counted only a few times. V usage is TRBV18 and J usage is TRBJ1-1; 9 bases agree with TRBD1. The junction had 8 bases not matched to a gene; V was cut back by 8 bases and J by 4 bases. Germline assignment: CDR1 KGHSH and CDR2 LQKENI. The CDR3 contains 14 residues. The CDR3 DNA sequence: TGTGCCAGCCGTGAACAGGGGGCGGGCACTGAAGCTTTCTTT. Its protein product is CASREQGAGTEAFF.

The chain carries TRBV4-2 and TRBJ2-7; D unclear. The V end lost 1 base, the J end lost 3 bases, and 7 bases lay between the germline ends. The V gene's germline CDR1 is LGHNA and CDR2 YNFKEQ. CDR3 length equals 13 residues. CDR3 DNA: TGTGCCAGCAGCCAAGCGCAGGACTACGAGCAGTACTTC. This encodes CASSQAQDYEQYF.

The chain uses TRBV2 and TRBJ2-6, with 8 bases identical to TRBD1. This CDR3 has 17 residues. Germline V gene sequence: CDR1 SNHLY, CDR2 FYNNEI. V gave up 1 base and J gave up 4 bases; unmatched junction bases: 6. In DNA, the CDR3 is TGTGCCAGCAGTGAAGGGACAGGGTTTCTGGGGGCCAACGTCCTGACTTTC. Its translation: CASSEGTGFLGANVLTF.